This T cell receptor (beta chain) was captured by sequencing in a study of T cell responses to AZD1222 COVID-19 vaccine. Findings and caveats of the study: Targeting of unmutated variant regions was reportedly seen in nearly half of spike-specific TCRs. The breadth and depth of Spike-specific TCRs increased once two AZD1222 doses had been given. There were mostly white British donors and more females than males, and clonal diversity was possibly underestimated.

A word on this clone: The antigen is undetermined.

Generated by immunoSEQ multiplex PCR, the TCRdb table keeps only in-frame clones and is missing some. The sample consists of 100,000 to 150,000 clones, roughly 90% of them appearing once. The CDR3 is 13 amino acids. Germline V lookup: CDR1 MNHEY, CDR2 SVGAGI. V lost 7 bases and J 5 bases, leaving 11 bases between the germline ends. The input for sequencing was peripheral blood, taken on day 0 of AZD1222 vaccination. The sequence was collected from an adult in good health. The gene calls are TRBV6-5 and TRBJ2-2, with D possibly matching TRBD2 (5 bases). CDR3 region: CASMGETTGELFF. For the CDR3, the DNA is TGTGCCAGCATGGGAGAGACGACCGGGGAGCTGTTTTTT.